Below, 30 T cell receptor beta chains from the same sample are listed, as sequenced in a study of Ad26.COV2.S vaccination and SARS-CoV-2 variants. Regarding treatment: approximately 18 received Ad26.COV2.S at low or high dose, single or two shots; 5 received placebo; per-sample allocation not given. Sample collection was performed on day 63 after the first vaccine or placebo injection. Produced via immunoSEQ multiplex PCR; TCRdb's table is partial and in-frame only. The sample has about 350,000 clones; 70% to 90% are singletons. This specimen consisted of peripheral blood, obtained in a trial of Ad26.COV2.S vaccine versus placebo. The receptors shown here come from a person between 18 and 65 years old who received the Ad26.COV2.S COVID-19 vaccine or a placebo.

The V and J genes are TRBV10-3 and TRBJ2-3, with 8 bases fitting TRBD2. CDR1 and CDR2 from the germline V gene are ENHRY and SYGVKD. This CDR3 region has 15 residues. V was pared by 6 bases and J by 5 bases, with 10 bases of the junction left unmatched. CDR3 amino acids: CAIRGRGGVVDTQYF. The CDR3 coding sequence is TGTGCCATCAGGGGCCGGGGGGGAGTAGTAGATACGCAGTATTTT.

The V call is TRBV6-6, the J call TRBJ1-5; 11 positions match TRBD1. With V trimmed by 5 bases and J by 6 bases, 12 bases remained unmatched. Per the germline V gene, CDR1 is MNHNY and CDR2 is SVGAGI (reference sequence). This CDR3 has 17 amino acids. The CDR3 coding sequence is TGTGCCAGCAGTCGGGGCCGGACAGGGGGCGCAGGTCAGCCCCAGCATTTT. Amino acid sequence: CASSRGRTGGAGQPQHF.

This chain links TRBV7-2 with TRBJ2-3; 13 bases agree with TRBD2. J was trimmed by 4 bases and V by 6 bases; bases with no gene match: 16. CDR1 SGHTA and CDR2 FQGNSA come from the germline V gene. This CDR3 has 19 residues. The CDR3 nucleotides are TGTGCCAGCAGTTCATCTCCCGGACTAGCGGGAGTTCGGGCAGATACGCAGTATTTT. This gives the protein CASSSSPGLAGVRADTQYF. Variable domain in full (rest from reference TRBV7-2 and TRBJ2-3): GAGVSQSPSNKVTEKGKDVELRCDPISGHTALYWYRQSLGQGLEFLIYFQGNSAPDKSGLPSDRFSAERTGGSVSTLTIQRTQQEDSAVYLCASSSSPGLAGVRADTQYFGPGTRLTVL.

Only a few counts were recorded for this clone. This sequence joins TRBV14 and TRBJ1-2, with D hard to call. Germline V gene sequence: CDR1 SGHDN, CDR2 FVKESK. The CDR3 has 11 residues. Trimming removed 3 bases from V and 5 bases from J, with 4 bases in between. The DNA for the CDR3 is TGTGCCAGCAGCCAGGAGTATGGCTACACCTTC. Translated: CASSQEYGYTF.

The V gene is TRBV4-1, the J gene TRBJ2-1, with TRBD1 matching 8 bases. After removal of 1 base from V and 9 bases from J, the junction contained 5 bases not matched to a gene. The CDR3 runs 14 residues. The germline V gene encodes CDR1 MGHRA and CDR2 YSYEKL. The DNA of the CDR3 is TGCGCCAGCAGCCAAGGGCCAGGGGGCGGTGAGCAGTTCTTC. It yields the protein CASSQGPGGGEQFF.

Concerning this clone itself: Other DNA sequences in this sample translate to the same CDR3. For the CDR3, the DNA is TGTGCCAGCAGCGTAGAGGGAGCCTATGGCTACACCTTC. Translating gives CASSVEGAYGYTF. The genes are TRBV9 and TRBJ1-2; D unresolved. Trimming pared 0 bases from V and 4 bases from J, leaving 7 bases between. The CDR3 has 13 amino acids. Germline V CDR1 and CDR2: SGDLS, YYNGEE.

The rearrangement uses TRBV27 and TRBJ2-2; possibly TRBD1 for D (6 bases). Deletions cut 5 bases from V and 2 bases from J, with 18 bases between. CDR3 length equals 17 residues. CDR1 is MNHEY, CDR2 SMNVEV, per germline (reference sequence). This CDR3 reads CASSNWDSGANTGELFF. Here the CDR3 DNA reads TGTGCCAGCAGTAACTGGGATTCAGGGGCAAACACCGGGGAGCTGTTTTTT.

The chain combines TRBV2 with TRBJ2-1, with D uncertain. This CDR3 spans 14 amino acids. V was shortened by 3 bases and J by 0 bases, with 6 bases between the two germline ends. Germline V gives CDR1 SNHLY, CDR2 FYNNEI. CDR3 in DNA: TGTGCCAGCAGTGAGTTGGTCTCCTACAATGAGCAGTTCTTC. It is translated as CASSELVSYNEQFF.

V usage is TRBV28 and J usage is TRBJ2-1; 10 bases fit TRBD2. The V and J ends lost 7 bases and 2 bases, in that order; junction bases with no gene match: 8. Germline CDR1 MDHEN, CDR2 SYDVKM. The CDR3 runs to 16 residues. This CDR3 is CASTPSGRLTYNEQFF. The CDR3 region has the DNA TGTGCCAGCACTCCTAGCGGGAGATTGACCTACAATGAGCAGTTCTTC.

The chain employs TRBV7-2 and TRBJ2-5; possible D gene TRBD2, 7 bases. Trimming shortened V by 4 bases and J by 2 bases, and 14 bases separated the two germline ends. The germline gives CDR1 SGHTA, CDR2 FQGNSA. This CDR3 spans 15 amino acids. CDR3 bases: TGTGCCAGCAGCTCTGGGGGGGCCAGTCAAGAGACCCAGTACTTC. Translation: CASSSGGASQETQYF.

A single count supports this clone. The CDR3 DNA reads as TGTGCCAGCAGCCCACTTAGGACTAGCGGGAGTCCCTACGAGCAGTACTTC. Encoded protein: CASSPLRTSGSPYEQYF. This chain uses TRBV7-2 with TRBJ2-7, with 13 nucleotides matching TRBD2. Germline CDR1 is SGHTA and CDR2 is FQGNSA. This CDR3 has 17 amino acids. V gave up 5 bases and J gave up 2 bases; unmatched junction bases: 9.

CDR3 in amino acids: CATSTGGIGNTEAFF. CDR3 nucleotide sequence: TGTGCCACCAGCACAGGGGGCATCGGGAACACTGAAGCTTTCTTT. The rearrangement joins TRBV15 to TRBJ1-1; 8 bases match TRBD1. The V gene's germline CDR1 is LNHNV and CDR2 YYDKDF (reference sequence). The CDR3 totals 15 residues. After removal of 4 bases from V and 1 base from J, the junction contained 5 bases not matched to a gene. The complete variable domain, with remaining parts taken from reference TRBV15 and TRBJ1-1, reads DAMVIQNPRYQVTQFGKPVTLSCSQTLNHNVMYWYQQKSSQAPKLLFHYYDKDFNNEADTPDNFQSRRPNTSFCFLDIRSPGLGDTAMYLCATSTGGIGNTEAFFGQGTRLTVV.

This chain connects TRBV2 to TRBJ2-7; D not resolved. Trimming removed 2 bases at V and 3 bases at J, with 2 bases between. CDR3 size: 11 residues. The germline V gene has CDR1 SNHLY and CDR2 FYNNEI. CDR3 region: CASSENYEQYF. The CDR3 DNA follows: TGTGCCAGCAGTGAAAACTACGAGCAGTACTTC.

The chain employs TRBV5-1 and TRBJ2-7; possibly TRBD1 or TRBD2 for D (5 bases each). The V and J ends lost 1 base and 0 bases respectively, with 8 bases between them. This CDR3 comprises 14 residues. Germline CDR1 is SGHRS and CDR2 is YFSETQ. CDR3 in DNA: TGCGCCAGCAGCTTGTCGGGGCTCTCCTACGAGCAGTACTTC. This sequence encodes CASSLSGLSYEQYF.

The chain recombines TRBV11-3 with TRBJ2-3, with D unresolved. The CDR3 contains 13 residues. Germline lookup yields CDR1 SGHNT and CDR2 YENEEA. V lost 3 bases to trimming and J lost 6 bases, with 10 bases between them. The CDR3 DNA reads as TGTGCCAGCAGCTTTGATCCGGAGGATACGCAGTATTTT. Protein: CASSFDPEDTQYF.

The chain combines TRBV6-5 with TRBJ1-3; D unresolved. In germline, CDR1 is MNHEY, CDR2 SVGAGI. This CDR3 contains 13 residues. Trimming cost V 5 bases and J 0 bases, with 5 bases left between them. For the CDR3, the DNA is TGTGCCAGCAGTCCAAGCTCTGGAAACACCATATATTTT. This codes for CASSPSSGNTIYF.

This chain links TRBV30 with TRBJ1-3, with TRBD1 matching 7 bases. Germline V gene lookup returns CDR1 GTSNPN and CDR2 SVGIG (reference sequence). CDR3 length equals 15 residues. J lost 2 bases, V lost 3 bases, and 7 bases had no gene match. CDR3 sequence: CAWRREGTAGNTIYF. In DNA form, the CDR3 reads TGTGCCTGGAGACGAGAAGGGACAGCTGGAAACACCATATATTTT.

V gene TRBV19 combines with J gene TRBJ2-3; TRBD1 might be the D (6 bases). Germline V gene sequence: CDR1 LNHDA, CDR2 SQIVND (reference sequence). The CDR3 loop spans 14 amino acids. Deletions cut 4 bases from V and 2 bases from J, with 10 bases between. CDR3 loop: CASSRDILTDTQYF. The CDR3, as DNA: TGTGCCAGTAGTAGGGACATCCTCACAGATACGCAGTATTTT.

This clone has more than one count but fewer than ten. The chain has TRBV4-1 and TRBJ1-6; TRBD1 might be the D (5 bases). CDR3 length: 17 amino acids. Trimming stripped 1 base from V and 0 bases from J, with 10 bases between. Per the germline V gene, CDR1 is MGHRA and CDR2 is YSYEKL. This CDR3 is CASSQVGTSSYNSPLHF. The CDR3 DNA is TGCGCCAGCAGCCAAGTAGGGACGAGCTCCTATAATTCACCCCTCCACTTT.

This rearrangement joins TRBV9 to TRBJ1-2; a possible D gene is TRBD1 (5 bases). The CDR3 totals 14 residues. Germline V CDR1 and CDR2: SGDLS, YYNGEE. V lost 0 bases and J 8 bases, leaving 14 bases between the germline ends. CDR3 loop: CASSVGVSWDGYTF. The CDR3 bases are TGTGCCAGCAGCGTAGGGGTTTCTTGGGACGGCTACACCTTC.

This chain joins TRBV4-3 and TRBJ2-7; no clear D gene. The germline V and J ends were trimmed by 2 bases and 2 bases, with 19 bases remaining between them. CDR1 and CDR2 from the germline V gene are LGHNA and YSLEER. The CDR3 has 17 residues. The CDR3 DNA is TGCGCCAGCAGCCAAAGCGTCCCGGTTGCGGTAGCCTACGAGCAGTACTTC. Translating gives CASSQSVPVAVAYEQYF.

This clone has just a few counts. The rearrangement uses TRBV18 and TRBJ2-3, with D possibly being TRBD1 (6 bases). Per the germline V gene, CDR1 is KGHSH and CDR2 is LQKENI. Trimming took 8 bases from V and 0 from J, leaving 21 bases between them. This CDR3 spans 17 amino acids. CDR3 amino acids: CASLNSGQSASTDTQYF. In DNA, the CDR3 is TGTGCCAGCCTAAACTCCGGACAGAGTGCTAGCACAGATACGCAGTATTTT.

Here the CDR3 reads CASSSFRERSNYEQYF. The CDR3, as DNA: TGTGCCAGCAGCTCATTCAGGGAGAGGAGTAACTACGAGCAGTACTTC. This sequence joins TRBV11-2 and TRBJ2-7, with D tentatively TRBD1 or TRBD2 (5 bases each). The ends were cut back, 4 bases at V and 3 bases at J, with 19 bases in the middle. There are 16 residues in the CDR3. Germline V lookup: CDR1 SGHAT, CDR2 FQNNGV. Together with reference TRBV11-2 and TRBJ2-7, the CDR3 gives the full variable domain: EAGVAQSPRYKIIEKRQSVAFWCNPISGHATLYWYQQILGQGPKLLIQFQNNGVVDDSQLPKDRFSAERLKGVDSTLKIQPAKLEDSAVYLCASSSFRERSNYEQYFGPGTRLTVT.

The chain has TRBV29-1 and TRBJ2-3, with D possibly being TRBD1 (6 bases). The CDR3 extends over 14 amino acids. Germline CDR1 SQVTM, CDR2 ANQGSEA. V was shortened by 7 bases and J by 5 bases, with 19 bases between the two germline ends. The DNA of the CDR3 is TGCAGCGCCCGAAGAGGGGGTAGAGAAGATACGCAGTATTTT. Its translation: CSARRGGREDTQYF.

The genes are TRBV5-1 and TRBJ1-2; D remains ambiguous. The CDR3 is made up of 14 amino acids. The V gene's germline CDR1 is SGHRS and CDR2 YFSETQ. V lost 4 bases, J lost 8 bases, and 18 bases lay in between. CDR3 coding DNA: TGCGCCAGCAGCCCTCTGCAGGAGACGAAGGGCTACACCTTC. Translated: CASSPLQETKGYTF. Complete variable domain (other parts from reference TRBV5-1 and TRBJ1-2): KAGVTQTPRYLIKTRGQQVTLSCSPISGHRSVSWYQQTPGQGLQFLFEYFSETQRNKGNFPGRFSGRQFSNSRSEMNVSTLELGDSALYLCASSPLQETKGYTFGSGTRLTVV.

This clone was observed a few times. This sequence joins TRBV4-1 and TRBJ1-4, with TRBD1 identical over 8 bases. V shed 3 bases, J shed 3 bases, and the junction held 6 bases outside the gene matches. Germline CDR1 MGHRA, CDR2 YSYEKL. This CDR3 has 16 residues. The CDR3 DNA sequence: TGCGCCAGCAGCCAGCGTCAGGGGGCAGCTAATGAAAAACTGTTTTTT. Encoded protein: CASSQRQGAANEKLFF.

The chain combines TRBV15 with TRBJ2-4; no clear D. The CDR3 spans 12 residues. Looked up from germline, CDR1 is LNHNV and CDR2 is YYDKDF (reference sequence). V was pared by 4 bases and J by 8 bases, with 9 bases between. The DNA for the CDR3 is TGTGCCACCAGCATAGGTCTCCACATTCAGTACTTC. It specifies CATSIGLHIQYF. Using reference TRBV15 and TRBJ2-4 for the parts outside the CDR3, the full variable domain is DAMVIQNPRYQVTQFGKPVTLSCSQTLNHNVMYWYQQKSSQAPKLLFHYYDKDFNNEADTPDNFQSRRPNTSFCFLDIRSPGLGDTAMYLCATSIGLHIQYFGAGTRLSVL.

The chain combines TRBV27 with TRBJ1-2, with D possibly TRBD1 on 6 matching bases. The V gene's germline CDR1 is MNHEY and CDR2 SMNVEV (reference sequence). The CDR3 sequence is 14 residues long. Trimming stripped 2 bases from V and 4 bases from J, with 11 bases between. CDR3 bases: TGTGCCAGCAGTTTAGAACAGGGCGGCTATGGCTACACCTTC. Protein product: CASSLEQGGYGYTF.

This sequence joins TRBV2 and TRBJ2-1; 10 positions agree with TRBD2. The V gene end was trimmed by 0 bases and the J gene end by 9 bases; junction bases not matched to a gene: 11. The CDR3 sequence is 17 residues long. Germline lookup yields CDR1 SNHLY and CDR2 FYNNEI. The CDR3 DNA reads TGTGCCAGCAGTGAAGCGCTTCAAGCTAGCGGGAGTCGTGAGCAGTTCTTC. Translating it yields CASSEALQASGSREQFF.

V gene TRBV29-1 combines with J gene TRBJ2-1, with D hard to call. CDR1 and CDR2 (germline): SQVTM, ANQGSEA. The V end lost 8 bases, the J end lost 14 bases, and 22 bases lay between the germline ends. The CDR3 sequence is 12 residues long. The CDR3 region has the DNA TGCAGCTCATACTTTGCAGGTACTTTGGAGTTCTTC. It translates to CSSYFAGTLEFF.